This TCR beta chain was captured in a study of Tregs in tolerant kidney transplant recipients. Related graft donors supplied nonmyeloablative bone marrow transplants, and mixed chimerism was transient. General observations from the study: Activated donor B cell expansion appeared to reveal the most relevant donor-specific TCRbeta repertoire. Few patients were studied, so findings need validation in larger groups.

Germline V CDR1 and CDR2: KGHSH, LQKENI. Trimming took 4 bases from V and 7 from J, leaving 17 bases between them. The CDR3 spans 15 residues. The data were produced by immunoSEQ multiplex PCR, yet TCRdb's version contains in-frame clones alone and is incomplete. In total, the table holds around 30,000 clones. Note on this clone: What it binds is unknown. Read data end 3 residues before the CDR3 end; the end is taken from the germline J gene.

This TCR was sampled from a human patient who received a combined kidney and bone marrow transplant. Some T cells may be transferred from the graft donor. Source: CD4+ T cells from blood (PBMCs), taken 24 months after the transplant. The chain combines TRBV18 with TRBJ2-1, with D possibly TRBD2 on 6 matching bases. The covered CDR3 bases are TGTGCCAGCTCACGCCTCGGAAAGGCGGGGAATGAG. It yields the protein CASSRLGKAGNE. From start to end, the CDR3 is CASSRLGKAGNEQFF.